Each of the 17 T cell receptor beta chains below was sequenced from the same sample in a study of metastatic and nonmetastatic thyroid tumors. TCRdb re-called the PCR reads through MiXCR. The sample contains approximately 25,000 clones, less than 15% of which appear only once. Every patient was untreated before thyroid surgery. Input material: blood. All receptors come from a female donor with papillary thyroid cancer or a benign thyroid nodule (not recorded which). Some clones in this sample may be carry-over from other donors' samples.

This clone has a count of ten or more. V usage is TRBV9 and J usage is TRBJ2-5; D ambiguous. V was trimmed by 0 bases and J by 3 bases, leaving 6 bases between them. CDR3 length equals 13 residues. The germline gives CDR1 SGDLS, CDR2 YYNGEE. As DNA, the CDR3 is TGTGCCAGCAGCGTAGGGGCAGAAGAGACCCAGTACTTC. Amino acids: CASSVGAEETQYF.

This clone has only a few counts. V usage is TRBV24-1 and J usage is TRBJ2-5; D possibly corresponds to TRBD1 (6 bases). The CDR3 covers 15 residues. Trimming took off 3 bases at V and 7 bases at J, with 17 bases between the two ends. Germline V CDR1 and CDR2: KGHDR, SFDVKD. The CDR3 is CATSDVRGSGGTQYF. The CDR3 DNA reads as TGTGCCACCAGTGATGTGAGGGGGTCGGGTGGGACCCAGTACTTC.

This clone has ten or more counts. CDR3 residues: CASSSRDRDGYTF. In DNA, the CDR3 is TGTGCCAGCAGTTCCCGGGACAGGGATGGCTACACCTTC. The V call is TRBV28, the J call TRBJ1-2; TRBD1 matches at 9 bases. J lost 6 bases, V lost 4 bases, and 3 bases had no gene match. The CDR3 totals 13 residues. Germline V gives CDR1 MDHEN, CDR2 SYDVKM.

This clone has a count of ten or more. Other DNA variants within this sample encode the same CDR3. V usage is TRBV12-3 or TRBV12-4 and J usage is TRBJ2-3; 12 bases agree with TRBD2. CDR3 size: 14 residues. V lost 6 bases to trimming and J lost 4 bases; unmatched junction nucleotides: 2. CDR3 residues: CASRASGRADTQYF. The DNA for the CDR3 is TGTGCCAGCAGGGCTAGCGGGAGGGCAGATACGCAGTATTTT.

The chain employs TRBV10-2 and TRBJ2-3, with D maybe TRBD2 (5 bases). The ends were cut back, 1 base at V and 2 bases at J, with 7 bases in the middle. The CDR3 has 14 amino acids. Germline V gives CDR1 WSHSY, CDR2 SAAADI. The CDR3 sequence is CASSEWGDTDTQYF. DNA of the CDR3: TGCGCCAGCAGTGAGTGGGGAGACACAGATACGCAGTATTTT.

This clone was detected many times. The chain is built from TRBV5-5 and TRBJ1-2, with D possibly matching TRBD1 (5 bases). This CDR3 region has 14 residues. The germline gives CDR1 SGHKS, CDR2 YYEKEE (reference sequence). V lost 4 bases and J lost 7, with 17 bases in between. The CDR3 sequence is CASSLRGDALGYTF. CDR3 coding DNA: TGTGCCAGCAGCCTACGGGGGGACGCTCTTGGCTACACCTTC.

This clone was counted ten times or more. The CDR3 loop is CASSPWLGVDEQFF. The CDR3 DNA reads as TGCGCCAGCAGCCCCTGGTTAGGGGTCGATGAGCAGTTCTTC. The chain recombines TRBV5-1 with TRBJ2-1, with D maybe TRBD1 (5 bases). Trimming took off 4 bases at V and 8 bases at J, with 16 bases between the two ends. The CDR3 totals 14 residues. The germline V gene encodes CDR1 SGHRS and CDR2 YFSETQ.

There are many counts of this clone. The V call is TRBV20-1, the J call TRBJ2-3; 9 nucleotides match TRBD2. The CDR3 is 16 amino acids. V gave up 5 bases and J gave up 2 bases; unmatched junction bases: 11. The germline CDR1 and CDR2 sequences are DFQATT and SNEGSKA (reference sequence). In DNA form, the CDR3 reads TGCAGTGCTCCCTCGGGTACTAGCGGGCCCACAGATACGCAGTATTTT. Protein sequence: CSAPSGTSGPTDTQYF.

This clone was picked up many times. V gene TRBV5-1 combines with J gene TRBJ2-4, with 8 nucleotides matching TRBD1. V lost 4 bases, J lost 0 bases, and 15 bases stayed unmatched. Germline V lookup: CDR1 SGHRS, CDR2 YFSETQ. This CDR3 contains 19 residues. CDR3 loop: CASSANDRGSDLAKNIQYF. The DNA for the CDR3 is TGCGCCAGCAGCGCCAATGACAGGGGTTCGGACCTAGCCAAAAACATTCAGTACTTC.

This clone was seen ten or more times. The rearrangement links TRBV2 to TRBJ2-5; D not resolved. CDR3 length: 13 residues. CDR1 is SNHLY and CDR2 is FYNNEI in the germline V gene. V was cut by 7 bases and J by 1 base, with 10 bases left in between. The CDR3 DNA is TGTGCCAGCATAAGGAGTTTCCAAGAGACCCAGTACTTC. Translating gives CASIRSFQETQYF.

There are many counts of this clone. The genes are TRBV28 and TRBJ2-2; 9 bases align to TRBD2. V lost 7 bases and J lost 1; bases outside the gene matches: 10. Germline-derived CDR1 and CDR2 are MDHEN and SYDVKM. The CDR3 is 17 amino acids. For the CDR3, the DNA is TGTGCCAGCACCAACCTCCAGACTAGCGGGAACACCGGGGAGCTGTTTTTT. Residues: CASTNLQTSGNTGELFF.

This clone was counted a few times. This chain connects TRBV10-3 to TRBJ2-1; TRBD2 matches at 9 bases. After removal of 6 bases from V and 2 bases from J, the junction contained 5 bases not matched to a gene. The CDR3 runs to 15 residues. Germline lookup yields CDR1 ENHRY and CDR2 SYGVKD. CDR3: CAIRYSGGPYNEQFF. In nucleotides, the CDR3 is TGTGCCATCAGGTATAGCGGGGGCCCCTACAATGAGCAGTTCTTC.

The chain employs TRBV11-2 and TRBJ1-6; D remains unclear. The CDR3 sequence is 14 residues long. V lost 1 base to trimming and J lost 6 bases, with 7 bases between them. Germline assignment: CDR1 SGHAT and CDR2 FQNNGV. This CDR3 reads CASSLVALNSPLHF. The CDR3 region has the DNA TGTGCCAGCAGCTTAGTAGCCCTTAATTCACCCCTCCACTTT.

Worth noting for this clone: Germline is not matched at one junction end, which may reflect a read error. This sequence joins TRBV2 and TRBJ2-1; D remains unclear. The CDR3 length is 11 residues. Germline V lookup: CDR1 SNHLY, CDR2 FYNNEI. CDR3 in DNA: TGTGCCAGCTGTGTAATCTGTGAGCGGTTCTTC. Translating gives CASCVICERFF.

In its sample, this clone was seen many times. V usage is TRBV6-4 and J usage is TRBJ1-2; D remains ambiguous. Between the trimmed V and J ends, which lost 4 bases and 4 bases, there was a span of 16 bases. This CDR3 comprises 15 residues. CDR1 MRHNA and CDR2 SNTAGT come from the germline V gene. The CDR3: CASSVSDRGGYGYTF. DNA for the CDR3: TGTGCCAGCAGTGTTTCGGACCGAGGCGGCTATGGCTACACCTTC.

This clone occurred many times. One junction end disagrees with the germline gene, perhaps due to a read error. The chain links TRBV27 to TRBJ2-3, with D unclear. Germline assignment: CDR1 MNHEY and CDR2 SMNVEV (reference sequence). The CDR3 extends over 12 amino acids. As DNA, the CDR3 is TGTGTCAGCAGCTCTTCTGCGGATACGCAGTATTTT. Residues: CVSSSSADTQYF.

In this sample, this clone turned up many times. The chain uses TRBV7-2 and TRBJ1-2, with TRBD1 identical over 11 bases. Unmatched junction bases numbered 4, after V lost 5 bases and J lost 8 bases. The CDR3 has 13 amino acids. CDR1 and CDR2 from the germline V gene are SGHTA and FQGNSA. CDR3: CASSPGQGEGYTF. Written as DNA, the CDR3 is TGTGCCAGCAGCCCGGGACAGGGGGAAGGCTACACCTTC.